The present entry profiles one T cell receptor beta chain with its context. Antigen unknown. The PCR ran on 60 Vbeta and 13 Jbeta primers. Assay: immunoSEQ multiplex PCR; the TCRdb copy retains only in-frame clones and omits some. This table has fewer than 150,000 clones, 60% to 80% appearing once. The source of the sample is a study of cytomegalovirus exposure and HLA in healthy donors. Study results and caveats: With DRB1 most and HLA-C fewest, TCR association rates differed between HLA loci in a later analysis.

The germline V gene has CDR1 SGHVS and CDR2 FQNEAQ. The CDR3 consists of 14 residues. The V end lost 6 bases, the J end lost 5 bases, and 17 bases lay between the germline ends. J is TRBJ2-7 and V is TRBV7-8; TRBD2 is a possible D gene (6 bases). Sequenced material: PBMCs. The sequence was collected from a woman in her twenties or thirties in good health and CMV-seronegative. For the CDR3, the DNA is TGTGCCAGCAGTTTGTCCCCCGGGAGAAACGAGCAGTACGTC. The encoded protein is CASSLSPGRNEQYV.